This TCR beta chain was sequenced in a study of blood T cell repertoires in COVID-19 (dated by TCRdb to between 2020 and 2021). For the study in its entirety: The collaborator samples originated in the United States, Italy and Spain and spanned the acute and convalescent phases of COVID-19. The material from the prospective study consisted of cDNA or gDNA derived from T cells, B-cell-depleted T cells, or PBMCs. Subjects who had been exposed to COVID-19, were actively infected with it, or had recovered from it provided the deeply sampled blood TCRbeta repertoires that made up the dataset. The repertoires were released in a freely available public database meant as a resource for research on the immune response to SARS-CoV-2. A de-identified subject ID, COVID-19 status, age in years and sex were almost always included in the sample metadata. Where HLA class I and class II types were available, the types were taken from metadata supplied by the sample provider, not from assay-based typing. The samples were drawn from the first 160 participants of the ongoing ImmuneRACE study and from over 950 subjects provided by 6 global collaborators.

What the authors observed across the whole study: Clinical and demographic metadata were provided uncurated, with the amount varying by source and participant.

Concerning this clone: Its antigen has not been determined. No base quality values were provided; no much bigger clone lies one nucleotide off.

Including cysteine and phenylalanine, the CDR3 has 18 amino acids. Only CDR3 DNA remains: 54 bases, in frame from the first base. The germline V gene sets CDR1 to ENHRY and CDR2 to SYGVKD. V is reduced by 4 bases and J by 3 bases, leaving a spacing of 25 bases between them. Whole blood was collected in K2EDTA tubes by collaborating institutions according to the institutions' own protocols. Collaborator samples were shipped for TCRbeta analysis as frozen whole blood, isolated PBMCs, or DNA extracted from either sample type. The immunoSEQ Assay, a bias-controlled multiplex PCR, was used to amplify TCRbeta CDR3 regions from genomic DNA. Regarding the original processing steps: Nucleated cell counts per sample were estimated from amplification of reference gene primers within the assay. To quantify the absolute abundance of each unique TCRbeta CDR3 rearrangement, sequence reads were collapsed and filtered. For each sample, productive Simpson clonality was calculated as the square root of Simpson's diversity index across productive rearrangements. This is the immuneACCESS table as TCRdb keeps it, with only in-frame sequences that have V and J called. A part of the clones is gone; compared with another copy, unresolved V genes explain less than half, and the rest is unexplained. V, J and clone size reflect that table, while D and trimming were determined from the DNA. Within this sample are under 300,000 clones, with around 84% of them counted one time only. Of the sample, more than 6.5% is held by the ten largest clones.

The rearrangement combines TRBV10-3 with TRBJ2-7, with a tentative D gene TRBD1 over 6 matching bases. The receptor was derived from a woman aged 70-85 years with active or convalescent COVID-19. Sequencing used peripheral blood. The nucleotide sequence reads as follows: TGTGCCATCAGTGGCTCGCTGAACCGGGACACGGAATACTACGAGCAGTACTTC. Its protein product is CAISGSLNRDTEYYEQYF.